These 30 T cell receptor beta chains were sequenced from one sample in a study of metastatic and nonmetastatic thyroid tumors. Ahead of thyroid surgery, no patient had received treatment of any kind. TCRdb recomputed clones from the PCR reads via MiXCR. The repertoire holds 50,000 or so clones, under 20% seen once, with approximately 3% in the top ten. The sample was blood. The source of these receptors is a female donor with papillary thyroid cancer or a benign thyroid nodule (not recorded which). Some clones in this sample may be carry-over from other donors' samples.

The chain couples TRBV20-1 to TRBJ1-6, with D maybe TRBD1 (6 bases). The germline V gene has CDR1 DFQATT and CDR2 SNEGSKA (reference sequence). V was cut by 7 bases and J by 6 bases, with 25 bases left in between. CDR3 size: 17 residues. CDR3 in amino acids: CSGRGPGHESLNSPLHF. CDR3 nucleotide sequence: TGCAGTGGCAGGGGCCCGGGACATGAATCACTTAATTCACCCCTCCACTTT.

There are many counts of this clone. This chain connects TRBV6-1 to TRBJ2-2; TRBD2 aligns across 8 bases. V lost 9 bases to trimming and J lost 3 bases; unmatched junction nucleotides: 3. Per germline, CDR1 MNHNS and CDR2 SASEGT. The CDR3 extends over 13 amino acids. The CDR3: CASYSGDTGELFF. CDR3 DNA sequence: TGTGCCAGTTATAGCGGGGACACCGGGGAGCTGTTTTTT.

This clone appeared many times. A much larger clone differs by one base, so this may be a read error. This same CDR3 is encoded by further DNA sequences in the sample. The chain links TRBV15 to TRBJ2-5; D uncertain. The V end was cut by 1 base, the J end by 3 bases, with 6 bases between. The CDR3 loop spans 13 amino acids. CDR1 is LNHNV, CDR2 YYDKDF, per germline (reference sequence). CDR3 protein: CATSRGTEETQYF. The CDR3 bases are TGTGCCACCAGCAGAGGGACGGAAGAGACCCAGTACTTC.

This clone has a count of ten or more. The chain couples TRBV18 to TRBJ2-1, with D perhaps TRBD1 or TRBD2 (5 bases each). The CDR3 spans 13 residues. From germline, CDR1 is KGHSH and CDR2 LQKENI. V lost 3 bases to trimming and J lost 6 bases, with 9 bases between them. In DNA form, the CDR3 reads TGTGCCAGCTCACCGGGACCAATCAATGAGCAGTTCTTC. This encodes CASSPGPINEQFF.

This clone appeared a single time. This sequence joins TRBV20-1 and TRBJ2-7, with 8 positions matching TRBD2. CDR1 and CDR2 from the germline V gene are DFQATT and SNEGSKA (reference sequence). The CDR3 loop spans 14 amino acids. Unmatched junction bases numbered 8, after V lost 6 bases and J lost 1 base. The CDR3 here is CSATIAGLSYEQYF. In DNA, the CDR3 is TGCAGTGCCACTATAGCGGGGCTTTCCTACGAGCAGTACTTC.

Many counts were recorded for this clone. The J gene is TRBJ1-1, the V gene TRBV6-5; no clear D. Trimming removed 0 bases from V and 1 base from J, with 12 bases in between. The length of the CDR3 is 16 residues. Germline CDR1 reads MNHEY; CDR2 reads SVGAGI. CDR3 nucleotides: TGTGCCAGCAGTTACTCCGTCTCCCGCCAGAACACTGAAGCTTTCTTT. Its protein product is CASSYSVSRQNTEAFF.

This clone was observed a handful of times. This rearrangement joins TRBV6-5 to TRBJ2-7; 10 bases align to TRBD1. After removal of 2 bases from V and 7 bases from J, the junction contained 8 bases not matched to a gene. The CDR3 has 15 amino acids. CDR1 is MNHEY and CDR2 is SVGAGI in the germline V gene. The CDR3 sequence is CASSYPRDRGWEQYF. In nucleotides, the CDR3 is TGTGCCAGCAGTTACCCCCGGGACAGGGGCTGGGAGCAGTACTTC.

This clone was counted at least ten times. This chain connects TRBV19 to TRBJ2-3, with D tentatively TRBD1 (7 bases). V shed 6 bases and J shed 0 bases, with 16 bases lying between them. CDR1 is LNHDA and CDR2 is SQIVND in the germline V gene (reference sequence). The CDR3 runs to 16 residues. The CDR3 DNA follows: TGTGCCAGTAGGGAGGGGGCCTACAAAAGCACAGATACGCAGTATTTT. Its protein product is CASREGAYKSTDTQYF.

In its sample, this clone was seen many times. The sample holds other DNA sequences that translate to the same CDR3. This chain uses TRBV20-1 with TRBJ2-1; 7 bases agree with TRBD2. The germline CDR1 and CDR2 sequences are DFQATT and SNEGSKA (reference sequence). The CDR3 sequence is 16 residues long. V was clipped by 0 bases and J by 8 bases; unmatched bases: 13. The CDR3 spells CSARDSQRDYQYEQFF. CDR3 in DNA: TGCAGTGCTAGAGATTCCCAGCGGGACTATCAGTATGAGCAGTTCTTC.

CDR3 loop: CASSSYSGGGYNEQFF. DNA for the CDR3: TGTGCCAGCAGTTCCTATAGCGGAGGAGGGTACAATGAGCAGTTCTTC. The rearrangement uses TRBV27 and TRBJ2-1; D may be TRBD2 (6 bases). The germline V gene encodes CDR1 MNHEY and CDR2 SMNVEV (reference sequence). Trimming left V 4 bases short and J 4 bases short, with 17 bases between. The CDR3 is made up of 16 amino acids.

This clone was detected only a few times. The chain uses TRBV6-1 and TRBJ2-2; maybe TRBD1 (6 bases). The CDR3 totals 17 residues. Between the trimmed V and J ends, which lost 9 bases and 4 bases, there was a span of 24 bases. Germline-derived CDR1 and CDR2 are MNHNS and SASEGT. CDR3 loop: CARAGAPGTKGTGELFF. The CDR3 DNA reads TGTGCCAGGGCAGGGGCACCCGGGACAAAAGGCACCGGGGAGCTGTTTTTT.

In its sample, this clone was seen many times. The chain has TRBV20-1 and TRBJ2-7, with 7 nucleotides matching TRBD2. The junction had 8 bases not matched to a gene; V was cut back by 4 bases and J by 2 bases. This CDR3 has 14 amino acids. Per the germline V gene, CDR1 is DFQATT and CDR2 is SNEGSKA (reference sequence). CDR3 coding DNA: TGCAGTGCTAACCCTAGCGGCAACCCCTACGAGCAGTACTTC. Protein sequence: CSANPSGNPYEQYF.

This clone was recorded once. The sample has other DNA sequences that encode this CDR3 too. This chain links TRBV5-6 with TRBJ1-2, with TRBD1 as a possible D gene (5 bases). Between the trimmed V and J ends, which lost 0 bases and 2 bases, there was a span of 20 bases. This CDR3 has 18 amino acids. Germline values: CDR1 SGHDT, CDR2 YYEEEE. Written as DNA, the CDR3 is TGTGCCAGCAGCTTGGATGGGGGTAACCTCATGGAAAACTATGGCTACACCTTC. This sequence encodes CASSLDGGNLMENYGYTF.

A note on this clone: The junction departs from the called germline gene at one end, perhaps through a read error. The gene calls are TRBV7-9 and TRBJ2-7; D is uncertain. The CDR3 is 14 amino acids. Germline V CDR1 and CDR2: SEHNR, FQNEAQ (reference sequence). CDR3: CASSRTGNPYEHYF. In DNA, the CDR3 is TGTGCCAGCAGCCGCACGGGCAACCCCTACGAGCATTACTTC.

Ten or more counts support this clone. This chain links TRBV7-9 with TRBJ2-3; D unresolved. Germline values: CDR1 SEHNR, CDR2 FQNEAQ (reference sequence). Trimming cost V 0 bases and J 5 bases, with 9 bases left between them. The CDR3 sequence is 14 residues long. This chain's CDR3 is CASSLAVVQDTQYF. For the CDR3, the DNA is TGTGCCAGCAGCTTAGCGGTGGTTCAAGATACGCAGTATTTT. Based on the CDR3 plus reference TRBV7-9 and TRBJ2-3, the full variable domain is DTGVSQNPRHKITKRGQNVTFRCDPISEHNRLYWYRQTLGQGPEFLTYFQNEAQLEKSRLLSDRFSAERPKGSFSTLEIQRTEQGDSAMYLCASSLAVVQDTQYFGPGTRLTVL.

This clone was seen repeatedly, ten times or more. The CDR3 bases are TGTGCCAGCCCATCTAATCAGCCCCAGCATTTT. This sequence encodes CASPSNQPQHF. This chain uses TRBV9 with TRBJ1-5; no clear D. The CDR3 covers 11 residues. V lost 7 bases to trimming and J lost 4 bases, with 6 bases between them. Per the germline V gene, CDR1 is SGDLS and CDR2 is YYNGEE.

This clone is categorized as medium-sized (0.01 to 0.1%). The chain carries TRBV12-3 or TRBV12-4 and TRBJ2-7; TRBD1 matches 7 bases. The CDR3 is 14 amino acids. Losses at the gene ends were 6 bases for V and 3 bases for J; bases not matched to a gene: 8. Here the CDR3 DNA reads TGTGCCAGCAGCCTTTCGGCAGGGGGCTACGAGCAGTACTTC. Translated, it gives CASSLSAGGYEQYF.

In its sample, this clone was seen a few times. This may be a read error: a much more frequent sequence differs by one nucleotide. The V call is TRBV28, the J call TRBJ1-4; D is perhaps TRBD1 (5 bases). CDR1 is MDHEN and CDR2 is SYDVKM in the germline V gene. Trimming removed 6 bases at V and 0 bases at J, with 14 bases between. The CDR3 consists of 16 residues. CDR3 sequence: CASSSEQVTTNEKLFF. Here the CDR3 DNA reads TGTGCCAGCAGCTCCGAACAGGTAACAACTAATGAAAAACTGTTTTTT. The whole variable domain, remainder taken from reference TRBV28 and TRBJ1-4, is DVKVTQSSRYLVKRTGEKVFLECVQDMDHENMFWYRQDPGLGLRLIYFSYDVKMKEKGDIPEGYSVSREKKERFSLILESASTNQTSMYLCASSSEQVTTNEKLFFGSGTQLSVL.

This clone has a count of ten or more. The gene calls are TRBV4-1 and TRBJ2-7; 8 nucleotides match TRBD1. Looked up from germline, CDR1 is MGHRA and CDR2 is YSYEKL. J lost 2 bases, V lost 0 bases, and 9 bases had no gene match. There are 17 residues in the CDR3. The CDR3 region is CASSQDLGQGPAYEQYF. CDR3 nucleotides: TGCGCCAGCAGCCAAGATCTAGGACAGGGTCCAGCCTACGAGCAGTACTTC.

This clone was seen ten or more times. In nucleotides, the CDR3 is TGTGCCAGCAGCCAAGAATTGGGTTGGAACACTGAAGCTTTCTTT. This sequence encodes CASSQELGWNTEAFF. This chain connects TRBV4-2 to TRBJ1-1; D is ambiguous. Germline-derived CDR1 and CDR2 are LGHNA and YNFKEQ. Trimming shortened V by 0 bases and J by 1 base, and 9 bases separated the two germline ends. The CDR3 runs 15 residues.

The chain joins TRBV19 to TRBJ2-2; D not certain. The CDR3 extends over 12 amino acids. V was pared by 3 bases and J by 7 bases, with 6 bases between. Germline V gives CDR1 LNHDA, CDR2 SQIVND (reference sequence). In DNA form, the CDR3 reads TGTGCCAGTAGTATCGGCTACGGGGAGCTGTTTTTT. Amino acid sequence: CASSIGYGELFF.

This clone was seen only a few times. The same CDR3 is also encoded by other DNA sequences in this sample. CDR3 loop: CSAREGGGINYGYTF. For the CDR3, the DNA is TGCAGTGCTAGGGAGGGAGGGGGGATTAACTATGGCTACACCTTC. The V gene is TRBV20-1, the J gene TRBJ1-2; D may be TRBD1 (6 bases). V shed 3 bases and J shed 1 base, with 15 bases lying between them. The CDR3 extends over 15 amino acids. The germline CDR1 and CDR2 sequences are DFQATT and SNEGSKA (reference sequence).

This clone has more than one count but fewer than ten. The rearrangement uses TRBV28 and TRBJ2-2; possibly TRBD2 for D (6 bases). The CDR3 is 15 amino acids. From germline, CDR1 is MDHEN and CDR2 SYDVKM. Trimming took off 7 bases at V and 3 bases at J, with 15 bases between the two ends. CDR3 DNA sequence: TGTGCCAGCAAGGGCGGGGTAGGCTACACCGGGGAGCTGTTTTTT. This codes for CASKGGVGYTGELFF.

In its sample, this clone was seen many times. This chain connects TRBV6-1 to TRBJ1-5; 9 bases fit TRBD1. Germline CDR1 is MNHNS and CDR2 is SASEGT. The V segment lost 8 bases and the J segment 6 bases; nucleotides outside the gene matches: 5. The CDR3 length is 13 residues. Here the CDR3 reads CASDTGGGQPQHF. CDR3 nucleotides: TGTGCCAGCGATACAGGGGGCGGTCAGCCCCAGCATTTT.

This clone was counted ten times or more. The J gene is TRBJ2-7, the V gene TRBV20-1; no firm D call. V lost 0 bases and J lost 3, with 15 bases in between. Germline V lookup: CDR1 DFQATT, CDR2 SNEGSKA (reference sequence). This CDR3 spans 15 amino acids. The CDR3 bases are TGCAGTGCTAGAGATCTCCATAACCTTGGCTACGAGCAGTACTTC. Amino acid sequence: CSARDLHNLGYEQYF.

For this clone: A junction end diverges from the germline sequence, so it may reflect a read error. CDR3 region: CASSQARQVWQETEYF. The CDR3 DNA is TGTGCCAGCAGTCAAGCTCGACAGGTTTGGCAAGAGACCGAGTACTTC. The J gene is TRBJ2-5, the V gene TRBV6-2 or TRBV6-3; a weak D match, TRBD1 (6 bases). The CDR3 loop spans 16 amino acids. The germline CDR1 and CDR2 sequences are MNHEY and SVGEGT.

The table lists this clone with many counts. This chain connects TRBV20-1 to TRBJ2-7; tentative D call: TRBD2 (6 bases). The germline V and J ends were trimmed by 1 base and 3 bases, with 28 bases remaining between them. This CDR3 spans 19 amino acids. Germline assignment: CDR1 DFQATT and CDR2 SNEGSKA (reference sequence). CDR3 in amino acids: CSARVPNSRLGGSNYEQYF. The CDR3 DNA sequence: TGCAGTGCTAGAGTTCCTAATAGCAGACTGGGGGGAAGTAACTACGAGCAGTACTTC.

This clone came up many times. The chain joins TRBV11-2 to TRBJ1-1; D possibly corresponds to TRBD1 (5 bases). CDR1 is SGHAT and CDR2 is FQNNGV in the germline V gene. This CDR3 has 13 residues. Trimming pared 5 bases from V and 1 base from J, leaving 8 bases between. DNA of the CDR3: TGTGCCAGCAGCGACACAGGGAACACTGAAGCTTTCTTT. Protein product: CASSDTGNTEAFF.

This clone is classed as medium-sized. The gene calls are TRBV27 and TRBJ2-2; 8 bases align to TRBD2. In germline, CDR1 is MNHEY, CDR2 SMNVEV (reference sequence). V shed 2 bases and J 3 bases; nucleotides not matched to a gene: 5. This CDR3 region has 16 residues. The CDR3 coding sequence is TGTGCCAGCAGTTTACTTGACGGGAGGGACACCGGGGAGCTGTTTTTT. Amino acids: CASSLLDGRDTGELFF.

The chain employs TRBV6-9 and TRBJ2-2; 7 bases align to TRBD1. V was clipped by 5 bases and J by 1 base; unmatched bases: 22. The CDR3 totals 21 residues. In germline, CDR1 is MNHGY, CDR2 SVAAGI. As DNA, the CDR3 is TGTGCCAGCAGTAAATTCGGTGGATCCGGGTTCGGGACAGTGAACACCGGGGAGCTGTTTTTT. Translating it yields CASSKFGGSGFGTVNTGELFF.